This TCR beta chain stems from a study of blood T cell repertoires in COVID-19 (dated by TCRdb to about 2020). About the study as a whole: Collaborator samples came from the United States, Italy and Spain and covered acute and convalescent phases of COVID-19. Deeply sampled blood TCRbeta repertoires from subjects exposed to, actively infected with, or recovered from COVID-19 were included in the dataset. Where available, HLA class I and class II types were taken from metadata supplied by the sample provider and were not determined by assay-based typing. The material from the prospective study consisted of cDNA or gDNA derived from T cells, B-cell-depleted T cells, or PBMCs. Samples came from the ongoing ImmuneRACE study (first 160 participants) plus 1,254 subjects from 6 global collaborators. The repertoires were made available in a free public database intended to serve as a resource for research on the immune response to SARS-CoV-2. A de-identified subject ID, COVID-19 status, age in years and sex were almost always included in the sample metadata.

TCRbeta CDR3 regions were amplified from genomic DNA using the immunoSEQ Assay, a bias-controlled multiplex PCR. For the original study's pipeline: The number of nucleated cells in each sample was estimated from the amplification of reference gene primers within the assay. Sequence reads were collapsed and filtered to measure the absolute abundance of every unique TCRbeta CDR3 rearrangement. Productive Simpson clonality was computed per sample as the square root of Simpson's diversity index over productive rearrangements. TCRdb holds this immuneACCESS table with in-frame rearrangements only. Some clones are missing; in checked studies, unresolved V genes explain under half, and the rest has no known cause. V, J and clone size derive from that table, while D and trimming were established from the DNA sequence. The sample yields about 300,000 clones; approximately 90% were counted once. The ten largest clones add up to roughly 7% of the sample.

Comments on this clone: It lacks a known antigen. Within one base of it there is no much larger clone, and no base qualities were kept.

One collaborating source in Seattle enrolled patients during active infection and followed them longitudinally through the course of disease. Each collaborating institution followed its own protocols to collect whole blood in K2EDTA tubes. For TCRbeta analysis, collaborator samples were shipped as frozen whole blood, as isolated PBMCs, or as DNA extracted from either sample type. What the study reported, not specific to this receptor: The quantity of clinical and demographic metadata differed by source and by participant and was supplied without curation.

V gives up 2 bases and J gives up 4 bases, and the segment between their germline ends measures 18 bases. The CDR3, from cysteine to phenylalanine, totals 17 residues. Of the read, only the CDR3 DNA is kept; its 51 bases are in frame from base 1. The germline V gene (reference sequence) supplies CDR1 LNHDA and CDR2 SQIVND. The chain couples TRBV19 to TRBJ2-1, and possibly TRBD2, on 7 matching bases. The receptor was isolated from a woman in her twenties or thirties with COVID-19, enrolled during active disease. The sequenced material came from peripheral blood. The DNA sequence is TGTGCCAGTAGTATATCTGCGGGGGCAGGGTTATACAATGAGCAGTTCTTC. Translated, it gives CASSISAGAGLYNEQFF.